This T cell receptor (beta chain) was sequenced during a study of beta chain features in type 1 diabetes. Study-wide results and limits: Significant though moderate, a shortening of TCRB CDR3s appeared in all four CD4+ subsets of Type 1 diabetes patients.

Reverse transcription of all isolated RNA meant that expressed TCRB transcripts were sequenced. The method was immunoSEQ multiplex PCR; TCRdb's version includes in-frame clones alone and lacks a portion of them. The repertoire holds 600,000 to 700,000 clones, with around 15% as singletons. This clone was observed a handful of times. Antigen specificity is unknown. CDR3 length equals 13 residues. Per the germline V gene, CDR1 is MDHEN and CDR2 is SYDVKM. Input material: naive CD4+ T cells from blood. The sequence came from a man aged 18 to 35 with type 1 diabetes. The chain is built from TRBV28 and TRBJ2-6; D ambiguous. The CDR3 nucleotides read TGTGCAACCGGGCTCTCTGGGGCCAACGTCCTGACTTTC. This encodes CATGLSGANVLTF.